The clone carrying this TCR beta chain was observed at least ten times. Its specificity is not known. This sample stems from a study of regulatory T cells in long-lasting Graves disease. Investigators prepared the TCR beta libraries by applying iRepertoire HTBI primers and Arm-PCR of CDR3 regions. Each CDR3 protein is one row after TCRdb ran MiXCR on the multiplex PCR reads. The sample lists fewer than 650,000 distinct CDR3 sequences, 16% occurring once. Stated time point: newly diagnosed GD, antithyroid drugs for less than 3 months. Generation of the TCR library employed RNA extracted from PBMCs. Nine milliliters of peripheral blood were taken and placed in EDTA tubes. Study findings and constraints: Persistent Graves' patients had lower TCR diversity than newly diagnosed ones.

The sample was also linked to a second study, of T cells in Graves' hyperthyroidism and ophthalmopathy. From that study: Recently diagnosed hyperthyroidism of less than 2 months' duration affected patients aged 18 to 65. The primer set for the first-round RT-PCR of the TCR CDR3 was HTBI.

The sequence was obtained from a woman aged 30 to 39 with Graves disease. The source was peripheral blood mononuclear cells (PBMCs), collected at new diagnosis, from a patient treated with antithyroid drugs.

The CDR3 region is CASKWAMNTEAFF. CDR3 bases: TGTGCCAGCAAGTGGGCAATGAACACTGAAGCTTTCTTT. V and J are TRBV2 and TRBJ1-1; D remains ambiguous. The CDR3 sequence is 13 residues long. The V and J ends lost 7 bases and 0 bases respectively, with 9 bases between them. The germline gives CDR1 SNHLY, CDR2 FYNNEI. The full variable domain, its missing parts supplied by reference TRBV2 and TRBJ1-1, is EPEVTQTPSHQVTQMGQEVILRCVPISNHLYFYWYRQILGQKVEFLVSFYNNEISEKSEIFDDQFSVERPDGSNFTLKIRSTKLEDSAMYFCASKWAMNTEAFFGQGTRLTVV.